One sample yielded the 12 T cell receptor beta chains listed below, sequenced in a study of breast tumors, draining lymph nodes, adjacent tissues. TCRdb called the multiplex PCR reads again in MiXCR, with one record for every CDR3 protein. The sample lists about 11,000 distinct CDR3 sequences, under 40% occurring once. Sequenced material: breast tumor tissue. Every receptor here comes from a female donor with breast cancer. Some clones in this sample may be carry-over from other donors' samples.

The gene calls are TRBV12-3 or TRBV12-4 and TRBJ1-1; D gene unclear. The V end was cut by 3 bases, the J end by 1 base, with 6 bases between. The CDR3 has 13 amino acids. For the CDR3, the DNA is TGTGCCAGCAGTTTTTCCCAGAACACTGAAGCTTTCTTT. Protein sequence: CASSFSQNTEAFF.

This chain connects TRBV2 to TRBJ2-3; D possibly corresponds to TRBD2 (6 bases). V lost 6 bases and J lost 2, with 15 bases in between. CDR3 length: 15 residues. The germline CDR1 and CDR2 sequences are SNHLY and FYNNEI. CDR3 sequence (DNA): TGTGCCAGCAGCCTTTCGGAGGGACTCACAGATACGCAGTATTTT. Translation gives CASSLSEGLTDTQYF.

The rearrangement links TRBV6-4 to TRBJ2-3, with D possibly being TRBD1 or TRBD2 (5 bases each). Trimming pared 8 bases from V and 5 bases from J, leaving 17 bases between. Germline V gene sequence: CDR1 MRHNA, CDR2 SNTAGT. The CDR3 runs 14 residues. This chain's CDR3 is CASSKGTALDTQYF. DNA for the CDR3: TGTGCCAGCTCAAAGGGGACCGCTCTAGATACGCAGTATTTT.

This clonotype counts as medium-sized. The J gene is TRBJ2-1, the V gene TRBV12-3 or TRBV12-4; TRBD2 aligns across 12 bases. The CDR3 is 16 amino acids. J gave up 7 bases and V 0 bases, and 4 bases lay outside the gene matches. The CDR3 loop reads CASSLASSGRVNEQFF. As DNA, the CDR3 is TGTGCCAGCAGTTTAGCGTCTAGCGGGAGGGTAAATGAGCAGTTCTTC.

The rearrangement joins TRBV7-9 to TRBJ2-3; 16 bases match TRBD2. This CDR3 spans 16 amino acids. Unmatched junction bases numbered 5, after V lost 6 bases and J lost 5 bases. Germline V gives CDR1 SEHNR, CDR2 FQNEAQ (reference sequence). CDR3 region: CASRGTSGGAGDTQYF. CDR3 DNA: TGTGCCAGCAGAGGGACTAGCGGGGGGGCTGGAGATACGCAGTATTTT.

This chain connects TRBV20-1 to TRBJ2-5, with D possibly matching TRBD2 (6 bases). The DNA end lines up better with TRBJ2-1; the J call may be wrong. Per the germline V gene, CDR1 is DFQATT and CDR2 is SNEGSKA (reference sequence). The CDR3 contains 10 residues. The CDR3 sequence: CSGTYNEQFF. In nucleotides, the CDR3 is TGCAGCGGGACTTACAATGAGCAGTTCTTC.

This clonotype was counted at least ten times. The V call is TRBV6-4, the J call TRBJ2-2; 8 nucleotides line up with TRBD2. Germline assignment: CDR1 MRHNA and CDR2 SNTAGT. The junction had 1 base not matched to a gene; V was cut back by 3 bases and J by 1 base. This CDR3 has 15 residues. Here the CDR3 reads CASSEAGENTGELFF. CDR3 DNA: TGTGCCAGCAGTGAAGCGGGGGAGAACACCGGGGAGCTGTTTTTT.

Judged by abundance, this clonotype is medium-sized. The chain recombines TRBV2 with TRBJ2-1, with a possible D match to TRBD2 (6 bases). This CDR3 region has 13 residues. Trimming pared 8 bases from V and 4 bases from J, leaving 12 bases between. Germline V gene data show CDR1 as SNHLY and CDR2 as FYNNEI. CDR3 DNA: TGTGCCAGCTCAGGGCTAGCGTACAATGAGCAGTTCTTC. It translates to CASSGLAYNEQFF.

Comments on this clonotype: This could be a read error, since a much larger clone is one nucleotide away. This rearrangement joins TRBV28 to TRBJ1-2; D call uncertain. V lost 8 bases to trimming and J lost 6 bases, with 10 bases between them. There are 11 residues in the CDR3. Germline V lookup: CDR1 MDHEN, CDR2 SYDVKM. Here the CDR3 DNA reads TGTGCCAGCGGACGGCCAAATGGCTACACCTTC. Translated, it gives CASGRPNGYTF.

This chain joins TRBV4-2 and TRBJ2-7; TRBD1 or TRBD2 may be the D gene (5 bases each). The germline V gene has CDR1 LGHNA and CDR2 YNFKEQ. The CDR3 has 18 residues. V was cut by 1 base and J by 2 bases, with 21 bases left in between. CDR3 sequence reads: CASSQGILRGQNTYEQYF. CDR3 DNA sequence: TGTGCCAGCAGCCAAGGGATCCTCCGGGGCCAGAATACCTACGAGCAGTACTTC.

This clonotype occurred many times. This chain connects TRBV2 to TRBJ2-3, with D tentatively TRBD2 (5 bases). The CDR3 has 12 amino acids. Germline assignment: CDR1 SNHLY and CDR2 FYNNEI. Trimming shortened V by 11 bases and J by 3 bases, and 12 bases separated the two germline ends. The CDR3 reads CAGTRGTDTQYF. DNA for the CDR3: TGTGCCGGAACACGGGGTACAGATACGCAGTATTTT.

This clonotype appeared many times. The rearrangement links TRBV13 to TRBJ2-7, with 8 bases that match TRBD1. Germline V gene sequence: CDR1 PRHDT, CDR2 FYEKMQ (reference sequence). V lost 5 bases and J lost 6; bases outside the gene matches: 6. The CDR3 consists of 13 residues. The CDR3 spells CASSPRDRTEQYF. CDR3 sequence (DNA): TGTGCCAGCAGCCCCCGGGACAGGACCGAGCAGTACTTC.